This entry lists 9 T cell receptor beta chains sequenced from one sample in a study of T-cell memory formation after mild COVID-19. TCRdb used MiXCR to reprocess the 5' RACE reads, holding one entry per CDR3 protein. In the table there are 450,000 to 650,000 distinct CDR3 sequences, 18% of which are singletons. What was sequenced was PBMCs or a T cell subset sorted from them (not recorded which). The source of these receptors is an adult woman who had mild COVID-19 (a few samples of this study predate the infection). Cell type and time point are not known.

V gene TRBV20-1 combines with J gene TRBJ2-1; 12 bases agree with TRBD2. V shed 2 bases, J shed 1 base, and the junction held 6 bases outside the gene matches. The CDR3 totals 17 residues. Germline V gives CDR1 DFQATT, CDR2 SNEGSKA (reference sequence). The CDR3 is CSARPIGLAGSYNEQFF. CDR3 DNA sequence: TGCAGTGCTAGACCGATCGGACTAGCGGGATCCTACAATGAGCAGTTCTTC.

This chain uses TRBV7-8 with TRBJ2-1; 13 bases agree with TRBD2. In germline, CDR1 is SGHVS, CDR2 FQNEAQ. V lost 4 bases to trimming and J lost 9 bases; unmatched junction nucleotides: 6. The CDR3 sequence is 15 residues long. The CDR3 region has the DNA TGTGCCAGCAGCTCGATAGGACTAGCGGGGGTTGAGCAGTTCTTC. It encodes CASSSIGLAGVEQFF.

This clonotype has only a few counts. The CDR3 region has the DNA TGCGCCAGCAGCTTGTCATTGGGACTAGTCACCGGGGAGCTGTTTTTT. This translates into CASSLSLGLVTGELFF. The chain carries TRBV5-1 and TRBJ2-2; TRBD2 aligns across 8 bases. V lost 1 base and J lost 4; bases outside the gene matches: 6. The CDR3 contains 16 residues. CDR1 and CDR2 (germline): SGHRS, YFSETQ.

The chain carries TRBV11-2 and TRBJ2-3, with D tentatively TRBD1 (5 bases). CDR1 and CDR2 (germline): SGHAT, FQNNGV. V lost 0 bases to trimming and J lost 1 base, with 14 bases between them. The CDR3 is 17 amino acids. As DNA, the CDR3 is TGTGCCAGCAGCTTAGATCTGTGGGGCAACGGCACAGATACGCAGTATTTT. It encodes CASSLDLWGNGTDTQYF.

The J gene is TRBJ2-7, the V gene TRBV11-2; D possibly matches TRBD1 or TRBD2 (5 bases each). Germline CDR1 and CDR2: SGHAT and FQNNGV. The CDR3 covers 17 residues. With 0 bases removed from V and 3 bases from J, the gap between germline ends came to 18 bases. CDR3 DNA: TGTGCCAGCAGCTTAGAACGGGGCAGCATCAGCTTCTACGAGCAGTACTTC. Protein: CASSLERGSISFYEQYF.

In its sample, this clonotype was seen a few times. The chain is built from TRBV5-1 and TRBJ1-3, with a tentative D call TRBD1 (5 bases). This CDR3 contains 16 residues. V lost 6 bases and J 3 bases, leaving 19 bases between the germline ends. Germline CDR1 and CDR2: SGHRS and YFSETQ. CDR3 bases: TGCGCCAGCAAGGTCGGCAGGGCAGACCTTGGAAACACCATATATTTT. This sequence encodes CASKVGRADLGNTIYF.

This clonotype was seen repeatedly, ten times or more. V and J are TRBV7-8 and TRBJ2-3; 16 nucleotides agree with TRBD2. CDR3 length: 16 residues. V dropped 3 bases and J dropped 6; count of bases not matched to a gene: 3. Germline loops: CDR1 SGHVS, CDR2 FQNEAQ. The DNA for the CDR3 is TGTGCCAGCAGCTTCCCGGGACTAGCGGGGGGGGATACGCAGTATTTT. This gives the protein CASSFPGLAGGDTQYF.

The chain is built from TRBV4-1 and TRBJ2-1; 14 bases are a match to TRBD2. Germline CDR1 is MGHRA and CDR2 is YSYEKL. V gave up 3 bases and J gave up 7 bases; unmatched junction bases: 8. The CDR3 contains 17 residues. CDR3 protein: CASSHTTSGGAKNEQFF. CDR3 DNA: TGCGCCAGCAGCCATACGACTAGCGGGGGGGCCAAGAATGAGCAGTTCTTC.

This clonotype was detected a few times. The V and J genes are TRBV5-4 and TRBJ2-5; tentative D call: TRBD1 (6 bases). The germline V gene has CDR1 SGHNT and CDR2 YYREEE (reference sequence). The CDR3 contains 16 residues. Trimming took 1 base from V and 2 from J, leaving 15 bases between them. In DNA form, the CDR3 reads TGTGCCAGCAGCTTGCCCGGACAGCAAATGCAAGAGACCCAGTACTTC. It encodes CASSLPGQQMQETQYF.